One sample yielded the 5 T cell receptor beta chains listed below, sequenced in a study of T cells in Graves' hyperthyroidism and ophthalmopathy. TCR beta CDR3 regions were amplified from RNA. The HTBI primer set was used in a first-round RT-PCR of the TCR CDR3. TCRdb reprocessed the multiplex PCR reads via MiXCR and lists one record per CDR3 protein. Found here are hundreds of thousands of distinct CDR3 sequences, around 20% of them singletons; the top ten hold roughly 30%. Sequenced: blood. The receptor set was obtained from a man younger than 45 with Graves' ophthalmopathy.

The chain's CDR3 is CASSMYFRAGGEQSFF. CDR3 sequence (DNA): TGTGCCAGTAGTATGTACTTTAGGGCCGGCGGGGAACAATCGTTCTTC. This rearrangement joins TRBV19 to TRBJ2-1; D may be TRBD2 (6 bases). Trimming stripped 3 bases from V and 15 bases from J, with 27 bases between. CDR1 and CDR2 (germline): LNHDA, SQIVND (reference sequence). The CDR3 extends over 16 amino acids.

This chain joins TRBV29-1 and TRBJ2-3; D gene unclear. There are 12 residues in the CDR3. V lost 7 bases and J lost 1, with 9 bases in between. The germline CDR1 and CDR2 sequences are SQVTM and ANQGSEA. CDR3 bases: TGCAGCGGTATAACCGGCACAGATACGCAGTATTTT. Translating it yields CSGITGTDTQYF.

V is TRBV29-1 and J is TRBJ2-7, with a weak D call TRBD2 (6 bases). The V end lost 4 bases, the J end lost 0 bases, and 7 bases lay between the germline ends. Germline CDR1 and CDR2: SQVTM and ANQGSEA. This CDR3 contains 12 residues. The CDR3: CSVGTNSYEQYF. The CDR3 nucleotides are TGCAGCGTTGGGACTAACTCCTACGAGCAGTACTTC.

The chain uses TRBV10-3 and TRBJ1-4; 11 bases line up with TRBD1. Germline CDR1 and CDR2: ENHRY and SYGVKD. This CDR3 comprises 18 residues. J lost 8 bases, V lost 4 bases, and 15 bases had no gene match. Here the CDR3 DNA reads TGTGCCATCAGTGCTGGACAGGGGGCGGCGTTAGTGACCGAAAAACTGTTTTTT. It yields the protein CAISAGQGAALVTEKLFF.

To note about this clonotype: One junction end disagrees with the germline gene, perhaps due to a read error. V usage is TRBV27 and J usage is TRBJ1-1, with D unresolved. The CDR3 has 13 amino acids. From germline, CDR1 is MNHEY and CDR2 SMNVEV (reference sequence). The CDR3 loop reads CASSPTLNTEALF. The CDR3 DNA sequence: TGTGCCAGCAGTCCGACTCTGAACACTGAAGCTCTCTTT.